A selection of T cell receptor beta chains follows, all from one sample in a study of blood T cell repertoires in COVID-19. Method: immunoSEQ multiplex PCR; TCRdb's copy keeps in-frame clones and lacks some. The data show a few hundred thousand clones, around nine tenths seen once. Sequencing used PBMCs or T cells enriched from blood (not recorded which). All receptors derive from a woman between 50 and 59 years old who had recovered from COVID-19. Both conserved end residues are part of each CDR3.

V	J	length	CDR3
TRBV9	TRBJ2-5	14	CASSVEAQQETQYF
TRBV7-2	TRBJ2-7	15	CASSQDRTVPYEQYF
TRBV4-2	TRBJ2-5	18	CASSQATGLAGGRETQYF
TRBV5-1	TRBJ1-5	15	CASSSTGDSNQPQHF
TRBV6-4	TRBJ2-7	13	CASRGGGVYEQYF
TRBV5-1	TRBJ1-4	13	CASSLAQSEKLFF
TRBV5-1	TRBJ2-1	17	CASSSAQTSGFVDEQFF
TRBV7-9	TRBJ1-2	15	CASSLAGAGGYGYTF
TRBV10-3	TRBJ1-2	15	CAISGRQGRDYGYTF
TRBV14	TRBJ2-3	15	CASSLGQISTDTQYF
TRBV7-6	TRBJ2-1	16	CASSLARSSSYNEQFF
TRBV12-5	TRBJ2-7	12	CASGWTAYEQYF
TRBV11-3	TRBJ2-7	17	CASSLAGPGQGVDEQYF
TRBV5-1	TRBJ2-5	13	CASSLELEETQYF
TRBV5-1	TRBJ1-3	16	CASSPNGTPGGNTIYF
TRBV7-3	TRBJ2-1	15	CASSQGTSGHNEQFF
TRBV29-1	TRBJ2-4	13	CSVRPRHQDIQYF
TRBV19	TRBJ2-7	15	CASSNPGRGHDEQYF
TRBV5-1	TRBJ2-1	16	CASSPFSGILRDEQFF
TRBV2	TRBJ2-3	15	CASSLVTEMRDTQYF
TRBV5-4	TRBJ2-1	15	CASSLGLGAYNEQFF
TRBV2	TRBJ2-5	15	CASSEARGTQETQYF
TRBV14	TRBJ2-7	14	CASSQVPDDYEQYF
TRBV19	TRBJ2-7	12	CATSGDAYEQYF
TRBV7-2	TRBJ1-5	13	CASSTDSAQPQHF
TRBV21-1	TRBJ1-1	14	CASSRDGECAEAFF
TRBV7-2	TRBJ1-5	15	CASSLGGQIHQPQHF
TRBV3-1/TRBV3-2	TRBJ1-2	13	CASSPRSDSGYTF
TRBV9	TRBJ2-2	15	CASSVTSGSAGELFF
TRBV29-1	TRBJ1-2	12	CSAHSGQYGYTF
TRBV7-2	TRBJ2-2	16	CASSLGVASGSGELFF
TRBV27	TRBJ1-1	13	CASTPGVGTEAFF
TRBV4-3	TRBJ2-1	17	CASSQDRRLAGRNEQFF
TRBV6-4	TRBJ2-2	13	CASMAGDTGELFF
TRBV28	TRBJ2-1	15	CASSLRDYRYNEQFF
TRBV29-1	TRBJ2-1	15	CSVASSDRAHNEQFF
TRBV28	TRBJ2-3	17	CASSNPGLVPSTDTQYF
TRBV9	TRBJ1-4	15	CASRGEWETNEKLFF
TRBV11-2	TRBJ1-1	17	CASSLIPVTATNTEAFF
TRBV21-1	TRBJ1-1	17	CASSKGRTGRVNAEAFF
TRBV28	TRBJ1-2	14	CASSSDRGGWGYTF
TRBV19	TRBJ2-7	14	CASTSGGASYEQYF
TRBV5-6	TRBJ1-2	16	CASSLGRRGPNYGYTF
TRBV18	TRBJ2-5	16	CASSLPGLAGVETQYF
TRBV4-1	TRBJ2-7	15	CASSQVLERPYEQYF
TRBV7-3	TRBJ1-1	15	CASSLSGGANTEAFF
TRBV2	TRBJ2-5	14	CASRADRAQGTQYF